This T cell receptor beta chain was captured by sequencing in a study of blood T cell repertoires in COVID-19. Study overall: Sources were T cells, B-cell-depleted T cells, or PBMCs; the material itself was cDNA or gDNA.

Original methodology: Quantification of nucleated cells was approximated via reference gene primer amplification. Data came from immunoSEQ multiplex PCR; TCRdb stores just in-frame clones and leaves some out. V, J and clone size are taken as reported in that table, and D and trimming were inferred from the DNA itself. The sample holds 250,000 to 300,000 clones; 88% are singletons and the top ten take 0.8%. With 2 bases clipped from V and 7 bases from J, the junction kept 6 bases outside the gene matches. Germline CDR1 reads SGHDT; CDR2 reads YYEEEE. The CDR3 covers 14 residues. This clone was seen only once.

The TCR sequence derives from a woman aged 25 to 39 with acute or convalescent COVID-19. Material: peripheral blood. The chain links TRBV5-6 to TRBJ1-2; 9 bases are shared with TRBD1. Here the CDR3 DNA reads TGTGCCAGCAGCTTCAGCATACAGGGGGCTGGCTACACCTTC. It translates to CASSFSIQGAGYTF.